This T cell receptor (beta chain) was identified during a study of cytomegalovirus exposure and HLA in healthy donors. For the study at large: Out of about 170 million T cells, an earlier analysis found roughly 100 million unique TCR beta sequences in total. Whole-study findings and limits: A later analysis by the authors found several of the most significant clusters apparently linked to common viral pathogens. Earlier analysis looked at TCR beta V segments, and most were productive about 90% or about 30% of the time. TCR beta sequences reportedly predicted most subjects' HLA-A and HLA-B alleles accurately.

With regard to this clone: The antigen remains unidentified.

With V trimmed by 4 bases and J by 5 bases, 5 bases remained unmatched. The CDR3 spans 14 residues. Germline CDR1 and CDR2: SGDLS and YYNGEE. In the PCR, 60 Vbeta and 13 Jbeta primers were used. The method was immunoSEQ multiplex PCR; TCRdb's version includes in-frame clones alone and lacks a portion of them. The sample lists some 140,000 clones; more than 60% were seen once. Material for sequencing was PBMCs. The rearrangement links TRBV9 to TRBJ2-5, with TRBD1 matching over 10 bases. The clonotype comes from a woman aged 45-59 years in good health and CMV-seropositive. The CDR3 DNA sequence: TGTGCCAGCAGCCTAGGGACAGGGGAGGAGACCCAGTACTTC. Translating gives CASSLGTGEETQYF.